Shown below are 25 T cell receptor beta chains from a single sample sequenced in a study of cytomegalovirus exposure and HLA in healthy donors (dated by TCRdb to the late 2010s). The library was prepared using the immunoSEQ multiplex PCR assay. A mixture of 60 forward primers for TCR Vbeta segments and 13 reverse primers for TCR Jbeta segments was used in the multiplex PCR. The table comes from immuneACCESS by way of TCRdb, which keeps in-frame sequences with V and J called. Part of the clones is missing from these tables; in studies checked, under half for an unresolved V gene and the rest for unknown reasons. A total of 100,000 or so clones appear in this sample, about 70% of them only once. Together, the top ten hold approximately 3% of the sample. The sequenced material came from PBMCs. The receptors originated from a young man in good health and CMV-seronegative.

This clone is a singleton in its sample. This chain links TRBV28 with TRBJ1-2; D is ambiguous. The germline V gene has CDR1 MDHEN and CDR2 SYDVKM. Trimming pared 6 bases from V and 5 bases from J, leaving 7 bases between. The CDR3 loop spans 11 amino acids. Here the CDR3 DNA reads TGTGCCAGCAGGTCTCTGTATGGCTACACCTTC. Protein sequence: CASRSLYGYTF.

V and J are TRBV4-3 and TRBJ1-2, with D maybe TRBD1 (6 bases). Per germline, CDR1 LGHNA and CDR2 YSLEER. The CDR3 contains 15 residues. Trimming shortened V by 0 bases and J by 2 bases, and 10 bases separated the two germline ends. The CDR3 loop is CASSQEPGANYGYTF. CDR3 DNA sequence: TGCGCCAGCAGCCAAGAACCAGGGGCGAACTATGGCTACACCTTC.

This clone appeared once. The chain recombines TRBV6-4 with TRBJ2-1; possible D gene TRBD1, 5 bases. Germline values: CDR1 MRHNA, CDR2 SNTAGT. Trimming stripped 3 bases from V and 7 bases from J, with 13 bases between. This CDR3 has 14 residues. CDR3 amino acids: CASSEAAGRNEQFF. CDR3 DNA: TGTGCCAGCAGTGAGGCCGCAGGGCGGAATGAGCAGTTCTTC.

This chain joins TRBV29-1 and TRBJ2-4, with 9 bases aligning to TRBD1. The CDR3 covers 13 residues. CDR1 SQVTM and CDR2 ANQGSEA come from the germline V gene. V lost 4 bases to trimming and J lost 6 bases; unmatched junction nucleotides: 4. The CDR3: CSVGGQGTNIQYF. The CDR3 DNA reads TGCAGCGTTGGGGGACAGGGTACAAACATTCAGTACTTC.

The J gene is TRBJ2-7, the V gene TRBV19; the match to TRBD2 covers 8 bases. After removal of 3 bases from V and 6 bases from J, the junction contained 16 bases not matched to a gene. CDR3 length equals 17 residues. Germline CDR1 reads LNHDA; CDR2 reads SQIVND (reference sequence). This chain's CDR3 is CASSILRASGRLGEQYF. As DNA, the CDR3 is TGTGCCAGTAGTATTTTACGGGCTAGCGGGCGTCTTGGCGAGCAGTACTTC.

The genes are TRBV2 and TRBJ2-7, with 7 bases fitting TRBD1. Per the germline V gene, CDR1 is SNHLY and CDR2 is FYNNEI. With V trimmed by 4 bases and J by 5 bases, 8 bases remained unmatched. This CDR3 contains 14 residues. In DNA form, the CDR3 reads TGTGCCAGCAGTGTTAAAGGACAGGTCCACGAGCAGTACTTC. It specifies CASSVKGQVHEQYF.

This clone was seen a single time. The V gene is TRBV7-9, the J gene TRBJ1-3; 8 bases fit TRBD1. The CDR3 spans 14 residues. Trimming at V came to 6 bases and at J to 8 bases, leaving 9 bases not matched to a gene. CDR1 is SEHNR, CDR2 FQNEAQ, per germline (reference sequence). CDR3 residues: CASRTTGGGDTIYF. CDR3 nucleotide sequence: TGTGCCAGCAGGACAACAGGGGGAGGAGACACCATATATTTT.

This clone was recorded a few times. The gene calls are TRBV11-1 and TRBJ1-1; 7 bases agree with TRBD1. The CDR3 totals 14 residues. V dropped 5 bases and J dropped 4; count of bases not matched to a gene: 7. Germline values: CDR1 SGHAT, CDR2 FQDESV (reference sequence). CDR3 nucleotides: TGTGCCAGCAGCGGATACAGGGGTGCCACTGAAGCTTTCTTT. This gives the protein CASSGYRGATEAFF.

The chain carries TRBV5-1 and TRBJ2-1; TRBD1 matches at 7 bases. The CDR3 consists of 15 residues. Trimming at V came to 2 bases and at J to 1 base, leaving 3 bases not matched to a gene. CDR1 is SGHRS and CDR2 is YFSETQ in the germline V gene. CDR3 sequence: CASSFVTGSYNEQFF. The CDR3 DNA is TGCGCCAGCAGCTTTGTGACAGGGTCCTACAATGAGCAGTTCTTC.

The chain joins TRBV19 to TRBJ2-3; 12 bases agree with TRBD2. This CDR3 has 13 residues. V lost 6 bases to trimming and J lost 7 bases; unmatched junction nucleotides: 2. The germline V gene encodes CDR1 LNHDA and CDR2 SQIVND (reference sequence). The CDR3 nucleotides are TGTGCCAGTAGGACTAGCGGGGGAAATACGCAGTATTTT. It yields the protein CASRTSGGNTQYF.

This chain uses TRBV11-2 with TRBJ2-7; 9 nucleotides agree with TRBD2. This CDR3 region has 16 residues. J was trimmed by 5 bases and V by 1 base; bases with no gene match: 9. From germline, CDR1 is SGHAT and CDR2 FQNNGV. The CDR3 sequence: CASSLGLAGVPHEQYF. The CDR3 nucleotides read TGTGCCAGCAGCTTAGGGTTAGCGGGAGTACCCCACGAGCAGTACTTC.

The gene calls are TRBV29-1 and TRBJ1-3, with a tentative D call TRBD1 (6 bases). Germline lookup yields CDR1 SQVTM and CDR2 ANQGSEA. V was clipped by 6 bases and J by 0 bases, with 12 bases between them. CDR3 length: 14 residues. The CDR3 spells CSVAQQGSGNTIYF. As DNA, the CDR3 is TGCAGCGTAGCACAACAGGGCTCTGGAAACACCATATATTTT.

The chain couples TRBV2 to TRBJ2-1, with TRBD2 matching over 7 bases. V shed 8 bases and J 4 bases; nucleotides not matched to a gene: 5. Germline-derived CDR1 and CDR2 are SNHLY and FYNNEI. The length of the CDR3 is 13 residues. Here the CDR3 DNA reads TGTGCCAGCTGCCGCGGGGGTTACAATGAGCAGTTCTTC. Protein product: CASCRGGYNEQFF.

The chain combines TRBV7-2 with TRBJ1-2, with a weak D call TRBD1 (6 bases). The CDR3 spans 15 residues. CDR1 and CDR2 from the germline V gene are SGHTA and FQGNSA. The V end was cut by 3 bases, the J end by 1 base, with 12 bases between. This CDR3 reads CASSFTLGGNYGYTF. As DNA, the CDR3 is TGTGCCAGCAGCTTTACCTTAGGGGGTAACTATGGCTACACCTTC.

The CDR3, as DNA: TGTGCCAGCAGCATAACAGGGGGAACAACTGAAGCTTTCTTT. Encoded protein: CASSITGGTTEAFF. The chain recombines TRBV7-9 with TRBJ1-1, with 8 bases identical to TRBD1. Germline CDR1 reads SEHNR; CDR2 reads FQNEAQ (reference sequence). The CDR3 has 14 amino acids. Trimming cost V 5 bases and J 5 bases; bases outside gene matches: 7.

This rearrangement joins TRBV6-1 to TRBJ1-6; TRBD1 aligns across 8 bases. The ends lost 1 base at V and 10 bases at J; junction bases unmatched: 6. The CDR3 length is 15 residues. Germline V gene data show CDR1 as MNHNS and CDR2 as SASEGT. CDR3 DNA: TGTGCCAGCAGTGAAGTGAGGACAGGGAAGTCACCCCTCCACTTT. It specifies CASSEVRTGKSPLHF.

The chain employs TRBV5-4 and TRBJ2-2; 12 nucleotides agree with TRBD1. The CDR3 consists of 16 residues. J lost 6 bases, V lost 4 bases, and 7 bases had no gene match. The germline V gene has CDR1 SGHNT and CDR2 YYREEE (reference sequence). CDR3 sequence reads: CASSPRGTGGSGELFF. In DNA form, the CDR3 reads TGTGCCAGCAGCCCGAGGGGGACAGGGGGCTCCGGGGAGCTGTTTTTT.

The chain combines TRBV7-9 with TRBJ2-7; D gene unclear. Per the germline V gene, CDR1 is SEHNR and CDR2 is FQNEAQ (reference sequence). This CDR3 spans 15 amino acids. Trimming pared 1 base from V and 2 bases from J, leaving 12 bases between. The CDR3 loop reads CASSLGLAGTYEQYF. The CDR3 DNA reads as TGTGCCAGCAGCTTAGGTTTGGCAGGAACCTACGAGCAGTACTTC.

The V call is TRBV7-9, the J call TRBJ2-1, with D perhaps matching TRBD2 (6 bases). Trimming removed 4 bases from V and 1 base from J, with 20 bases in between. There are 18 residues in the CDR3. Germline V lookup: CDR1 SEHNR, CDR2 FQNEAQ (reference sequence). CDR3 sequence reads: CASSSFGGGRGSYNEQFF. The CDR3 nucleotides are TGTGCCAGCAGCTCCTTTGGGGGAGGCCGCGGTTCCTACAATGAGCAGTTCTTC.

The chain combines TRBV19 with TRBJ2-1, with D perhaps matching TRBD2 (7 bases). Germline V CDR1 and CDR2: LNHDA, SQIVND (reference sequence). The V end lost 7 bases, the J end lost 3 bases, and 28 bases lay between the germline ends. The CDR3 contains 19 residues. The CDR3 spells CASTPTGPLAGEDYNEQFF. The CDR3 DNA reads TGTGCCAGTACCCCCACAGGGCCTCTGGCGGGAGAGGACTACAATGAGCAGTTCTTC.

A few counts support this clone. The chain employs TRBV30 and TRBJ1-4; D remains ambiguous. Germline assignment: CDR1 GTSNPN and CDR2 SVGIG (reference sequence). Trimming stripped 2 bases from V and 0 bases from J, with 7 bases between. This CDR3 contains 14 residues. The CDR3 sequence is CAWSSPATNEKLFF. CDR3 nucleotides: TGTGCCTGGAGTTCCCCAGCAACTAATGAAAAACTGTTTTTT.

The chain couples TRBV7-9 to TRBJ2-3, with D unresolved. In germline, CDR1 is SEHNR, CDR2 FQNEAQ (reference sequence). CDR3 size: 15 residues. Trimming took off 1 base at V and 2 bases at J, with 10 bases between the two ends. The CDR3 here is CASSLEWADTDTQYF. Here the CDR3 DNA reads TGTGCCAGCAGCTTAGAGTGGGCTGACACAGATACGCAGTATTTT.

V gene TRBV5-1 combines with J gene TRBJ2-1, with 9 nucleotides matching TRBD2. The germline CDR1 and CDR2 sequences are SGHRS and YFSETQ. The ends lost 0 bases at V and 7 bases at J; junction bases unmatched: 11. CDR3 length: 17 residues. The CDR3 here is CASSLAHRSSGMNEQFF. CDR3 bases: TGCGCCAGCAGCTTGGCCCATAGGTCTAGCGGGATGAATGAGCAGTTCTTC.

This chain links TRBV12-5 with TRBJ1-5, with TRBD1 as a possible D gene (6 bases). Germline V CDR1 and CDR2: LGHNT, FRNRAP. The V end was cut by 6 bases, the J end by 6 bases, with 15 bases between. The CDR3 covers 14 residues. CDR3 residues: CASGLGGGGQPQHF. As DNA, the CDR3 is TGTGCTAGTGGCCTCGGGGGGGGCGGTCAGCCCCAGCATTTT.

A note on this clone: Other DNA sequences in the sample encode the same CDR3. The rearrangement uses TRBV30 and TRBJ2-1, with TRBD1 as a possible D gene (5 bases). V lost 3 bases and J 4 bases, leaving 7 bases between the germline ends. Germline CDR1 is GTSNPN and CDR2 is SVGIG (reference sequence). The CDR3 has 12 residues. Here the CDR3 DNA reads TGTGCCTGGAGGAACAGGTACAATGAGCAGTTCTTC. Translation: CAWRNRYNEQFF.